This TCR beta chain was sequenced during a study of blood T cells in healthy people across ages. Regarding the study as a whole: Samples with more naive T cells showed higher observed beta diversity.

PBMCs were isolated at a quantity of at least 7 million per sample. Trimming cost V 2 bases and J 3 bases, with 8 bases left between them. This CDR3 comprises 13 residues. The germline V gene encodes CDR1 LGHDT and CDR2 YNNKEL (reference sequence). Worth noting for this clonotype: Its antigen remains unidentified.

A J-beta primer mix and a sample-barcoded 5' primer were used in a second PCR of about 7 to 12 cycles. TCRdb re-called the 5' RACE reads with MiXCR, one entry per CDR3 protein. The top ten hold 25% to 35% of the sample, which has about 680,000 distinct CDR3 sequences, around half seen once. The clonotype comes from a woman aged 55-69 years in good health. What was sequenced was blood. The chain uses TRBV3-1 and TRBJ2-7; no definite D call. The CDR3 loop is CASSQTEYYEQYF. In DNA, the CDR3 is TGTGCCAGCAGCCAAACAGAGTACTACGAGCAGTACTTC.